These T cell receptor beta chains were read from a single sample in a study of beta chain features in type 1 diabetes. Clones were sequenced by immunoSEQ multiplex PCR, and TCRdb holds only the in-frame ones, with some missing. Of some 150,000 clones listed, roughly 10% were seen once; the top ten hold nearly 0.65%. Sequenced sample: central memory CD4+ T cells from blood. All receptors derive from a woman aged 40 to 49 in good health. Both conserved end residues are part of each CDR3. A D gene is named only where the DNA matches it firmly. For some rows the clone size is stated as once, few or many, or as a class when expanded; others skip it.

j_call: TRBJ1-5; clone_size: .; v_call: TRBV18; d_call: .; cdr3_nt: TGTGCCAGCTCACCAGGGCGCAGCAATCAGCCCCAGCATTTT; cdr3_aa: CASSPGRSNQPQHF
j_call: TRBJ2-1; clone_size: many; v_call: TRBV18; d_call: .; cdr3_nt: TGTGCCAGCTCACTCGACAGGACGCCAGTTGGTGAGCAGTTCTTC; cdr3_aa: CASSLDRTPVGEQFF
j_call: TRBJ2-2; clone_size: .; v_call: TRBV5-1; d_call: TRBD2; cdr3_nt: TGCGCCAGCAGCTCAGCTAGCGGCGGCCCCGGGGAGCTGTTTTTT; cdr3_aa: CASSSASGGPGELFF
j_call: TRBJ2-2; clone_size: few; v_call: TRBV6-4; d_call: .; cdr3_nt: TGTGCCAGCAGTGCTACAGCGACAGGAAACACCGGGGAGCTGTTTTTT; cdr3_aa: CASSATATGNTGELFF
j_call: TRBJ1-2; clone_size: few; v_call: TRBV19; d_call: .; cdr3_nt: TGTGCTGTGAAGCGACCACAACTCGATGGCTACACCTTC; cdr3_aa: CAVKRPQLDGYTF
j_call: TRBJ2-2; clone_size: few; v_call: TRBV7-2; d_call: TRBD1; cdr3_nt: TGTGCCAGCAGCTTACGGCAGGGGGCTGGCACCGGGGAGCTGTTTTTT; cdr3_aa: CASSLRQGAGTGELFF
j_call: TRBJ1-6; clone_size: .; v_call: TRBV27; d_call: .; cdr3_nt: TGTGCCAGCAAAGGGGTGGATGGTTCACCCCTCCACTTT; cdr3_aa: CASKGVDGSPLHF
j_call: TRBJ2-1; clone_size: .; v_call: TRBV28; d_call: TRBD2; cdr3_nt: TGTGCCAGCGGCGTAAGCGGGGGGGCCTACAATGAGCAGTTCTTC; cdr3_aa: CASGVSGGAYNEQFF
j_call: TRBJ2-5; clone_size: few; v_call: TRBV7-2; d_call: .; cdr3_nt: TGTGCCAGCAGCGACCGTGGGGCGGAGACCCAGTACTTC; cdr3_aa: CASSDRGAETQYF
j_call: TRBJ2-3; clone_size: .; v_call: TRBV2; d_call: .; cdr3_nt: TGTGCCAGCAGACCGTGGACTAGCACAGATACGCAGTATTTT; cdr3_aa: CASRPWTSTDTQYF
j_call: TRBJ2-7; clone_size: few; v_call: TRBV7-6; d_call: TRBD1; cdr3_nt: TGTGCCAGCAGCTCAGAACAGGGGGCTATTTCCGAGCAGTACTTC; cdr3_aa: CASSSEQGAISEQYF
j_call: TRBJ1-1; clone_size: few; v_call: TRBV5-6; d_call: TRBD1; cdr3_nt: TGTGCCAGCAGTTCCGGGACAGACGTCACTGAAGCTTTCTTT; cdr3_aa: CASSSGTDVTEAFF
j_call: TRBJ1-5; clone_size: few; v_call: TRBV7-9; d_call: .; cdr3_nt: TGTGCCAGCAGCTTAACCCTTGGAGGGGTGGTTAGCAATCAGCCCCAGCATTTT; cdr3_aa: CASSLTLGGVVSNQPQHF